The T cell receptor beta chain under discussion was sequenced for a study of T cells in Graves' hyperthyroidism and ophthalmopathy. As for the study in general: Peripheral blood collection took place at initial diagnosis, before any treatment. The study's findings and limits: Also found in blood were most expanded thyroid clonotypes above 0.001.

It was considered stable Graves' hyperthyroidism when ophthalmopathy did not progress within 18 months. Hyperthyroidism in the patients, aged 18 to 65, was newly diagnosed and under 2 months in duration. At least ten counts were recorded for this clonotype. Its antigen is still unknown. The CDR3 has 15 residues. Trimming took off 2 bases at V and 3 bases at J, with 13 bases between the two ends. Authors of the study amplified TCR beta CDR3 regions from RNA transcripts. The TCR CDR3 first-round RT-PCR relied on the HTBI primer set. TCRdb re-derived calls from the multiplex PCR reads in MiXCR, one entry per CDR3 protein. The data contain around 400,000 distinct CDR3 sequences, approximately 25% of them singletons.

Sample: blood. The chain combines TRBV12-3 or TRBV12-4 with TRBJ1-2; D is perhaps TRBD1 (6 bases). This receptor was identified in a man aged 45-60 years with Graves' hyperthyroidism. The CDR3 is CASSLLTGSYYGYTF. CDR3 DNA: TGTGCCAGCAGTTTATTGACAGGCAGTTACTATGGCTACACCTTC.